This TCR beta chain was captured in a study of blood T cell repertoires in COVID-19. This clone was found once. In the original workflow: Reference gene primer amplification gave nucleated cell count estimates. The protocol was immunoSEQ multiplex PCR, while the TCRdb copy is restricted to in-frame clones and leaves out a portion. V and J calls and clone size are as listed in that table; D and trimming were resolved from the DNA. The sample records under 300,000 clones, around 88% being singletons. The length of the CDR3 is 12 residues. Trimming left V 3 bases short and J 6 bases short, with 10 bases between. In germline, CDR1 is SGHNT, CDR2 YYREEE (reference sequence).

Sequenced: peripheral blood. V is TRBV5-4 and J is TRBJ2-7, with TRBD1 as a possible D gene (6 bases). The sequence came from a man at least 80 years old with acute or convalescent COVID-19. The CDR3 loop is CASSSDRPEQYF. DNA of the CDR3: TGTGCCAGCAGCTCTGACAGGCCCGAGCAGTACTTC. Full variable domain (missing parts from reference TRBV5-4 and TRBJ2-7): ETGVTQSPTHLIKTRGQQVTLRCSSQSGHNTVSWYQQALGQGPQFIFQYYREEENGRGNFPPRFSGLQFPNYSSELNVNALELDDSALYLCASSSDRPEQYFGPGTRLTVT.